This is a list of T cell receptor beta chains from one sample in a study of cytomegalovirus exposure and HLA in healthy donors. Method: immunoSEQ multiplex PCR; TCRdb's copy keeps in-frame clones and lacks some. The table records some 150,000 clones, under 85% of them present only once. The sequencing sample was made of PBMCs. These receptors were taken from a woman aged 35 to 49 in good health and CMV-seropositive. Both conserved end residues are part of each CDR3. The D gene is left open where the match is weak. Size values are once, few and many counts, or a class for expanded clones, and some rows have none.

size | J | V | D | DNA | CDR3
NA | TRBJ2-1 | TRBV5-1 | TRBD2 | TGCGCCAGCAGCCCAGCAGGGACTAGCGGGGGCGAGCAGTTCTTC | CASSPAGTSGGEQFF
NA | TRBJ1-4 | TRBV19 | NA | TGTGCCAGTAGGCCTTATTCAGCAACTAATGAAAAACTGTTTTTT | CASRPYSATNEKLFF
NA | TRBJ2-1 | TRBV4-1 | TRBD2 | TGCGCCAGCAGCCAGGGGGCTCAAGCGGGGGCACCGTACAATGAGCAGTTCTTC | CASSQGAQAGAPYNEQFF
NA | TRBJ2-5 | TRBV28 | TRBD2 | TGTGCCAGCAGTCTTCGGACTAGCGGGGCAAATCCCAACCAAGAGACCCAGTACTTC | CASSLRTSGANPNQETQYF
NA | TRBJ2-1 | TRBV18 | NA | TGTGCCAGCTCCTCTCCTAGGGGGAGCTCCTACAATGAGCAGTTCTTC | CASSSPRGSSYNEQFF
NA | TRBJ1-1 | TRBV30 | NA | TGTGCCTGGAGAACGGAGAGGTACACTGAAGCTTTCTTT | CAWRTERYTEAFF
few | TRBJ1-3 | TRBV9 | TRBD1 | TGTGCCAGCAGCGCCTATCGACAGGGGGGACCTCTCCCTGGAAACACCATATATTTT | CASSAYRQGGPLPGNTIYF
NA | TRBJ1-2 | TRBV5-1 | NA | TGCGCCAGCAGCTTGGCTAGCCAGGGGTCTAAGGGCTACACCTTC | CASSLASQGSKGYTF
NA | TRBJ2-7 | TRBV6-1 | NA | TGTGCCAGCAGTGCCAGGGAAGGACAGCTCTTCGAGCAGTACTTC | CASSAREGQLFEQYF
NA | TRBJ2-2 | TRBV5-6 | NA | TGTGCCAGCAGCTTGGTCACGGCGGGCACCGGGGAGCTGTTTTTT | CASSLVTAGTGELFF
NA | TRBJ2-3 | TRBV12-5 | TRBD2 | TGTGCTAGTGGTTTGGTAGCGGGGGGTCAATTAATCACAGATACGCAGTATTTT | CASGLVAGGQLITDTQYF
NA | TRBJ2-1 | TRBV5-4 | NA | TGTGCCAGCAGCCCCGGGGGTTACAATGAGCAGTTCTTC | CASSPGGYNEQFF
NA | TRBJ2-3 | TRBV5-4 | NA | TGTGCCAGCAGCTTGGATGGACTGAGCACAGATACGCAGTATTTT | CASSLDGLSTDTQYF
NA | TRBJ2-1 | TRBV18 | NA | TGTGCCAGCTCACCGGGGAGTGGGAATGAGCAGTTCTTC | CASSPGSGNEQFF
few | TRBJ1-4 | TRBV6-1 | TRBD1 | TGTGCCAGCAGGGAGGTGGGACAGCCACGTGGAAAACTGTTTTTT | CASREVGQPRGKLFF
few | TRBJ1-2 | TRBV4-1 | NA | TGCGCCAGCACCGTAGGGGAGGGAGCTAACTATGGCTACACCTTC | CASTVGEGANYGYTF
NA | TRBJ2-5 | TRBV15 | TRBD2 | TGTGCCACCAGCAGAACTAGCGGGGAGATCCAAGAGACCCAGTACTTC | CATSRTSGEIQETQYF
few | TRBJ1-1 | TRBV2 | TRBD1 | TGTGCCAGCAGTGAAAGGGGACAGGGGGCAACCACTGAAGCTTTCTTT | CASSERGQGATTEAFF
NA | TRBJ2-7 | TRBV10-3 | TRBD1 | TGTGCCATCAGTGACAACAGGGGCGACGAGCAGTACTTC | CAISDNRGDEQYF
NA | TRBJ1-1 | TRBV18 | NA | TGTGCCAGCTCACTTGGCAGAGGGTCGGGTCCTACCTTGCACACTGAAGCTTTCTTT | CASSLGRGSGPTLHTEAFF
NA | TRBJ2-1 | TRBV13 | TRBD2 | TGTGCCAGCAGCGAGGGACTAGCGAATGAGCAGTTCTTC | CASSEGLANEQFF
NA | TRBJ1-1 | TRBV5-1 | NA | TGCGCCAGCACAGGGGTGGCCACTGAAGCTTTCTTT | CASTGVATEAFF
NA | TRBJ2-3 | TRBV4-2 | TRBD2 | TGTGCCAGCAGCCACGGTCTAGCGGGGTCCCTGACAGATACGCAGTATTTT | CASSHGLAGSLTDTQYF
NA | TRBJ1-2 | TRBV7-9 | TRBD1 | TGTGCCAGCAGCTCAGGGGGTCGCGGCTACACCTTC | CASSSGGRGYTF
once | TRBJ2-7 | TRBV2 | NA | TGTGCCAGCAGTGAGTATGGACGGGACTACGAGCAGTACTTC | CASSEYGRDYEQYF
NA | TRBJ2-5 | TRBV5-1 | TRBD2 | TGCGCCAGCAGCCGCGGGGCTCCGGGGGGGTTGGAGACCCAGTACTTC | CASSRGAPGGLETQYF